The present entry profiles one TCR beta chain with its context. Its target is not known. The CDR3 runs 14 residues. Trimming left V 0 bases short and J 7 bases short, with 12 bases between. The germline CDR1 and CDR2 sequences are LGHNA and YNFKEQ. The investigators amplified TCR beta CDR3 regions from RNA transcripts. A first-round RT-PCR of the TCR CDR3 used the HTBI primer set. TCRdb analysed the multiplex PCR reads with MiXCR anew, one entry per CDR3 protein. Found here are 200,000 to 250,000 distinct CDR3 sequences, approximately 25% of them singletons; the top ten hold roughly 32%. The PBMCs were taken from approximately 9.7 ml of fresh peripheral blood. This record comes from a study of T cells in Graves' hyperthyroidism and ophthalmopathy. The study's findings and limits: Among clonotypes expanded in thyroid above 0.001, most were also found in blood. Model output signaled ophthalmopathy a median roughly 6.1 months ahead of onset. A model of 13 V-J features distinguished ophthalmopathy from stable hyperthyroidism.

V usage is TRBV4-2 and J usage is TRBJ1-2, with a tentative D call TRBD1 (5 bases). Input material: blood. The receptor was derived from a woman aged 40 to 55 with Graves' ophthalmopathy. The CDR3 DNA reads as TGTGCCAGCAGCCAAGACAAAAGGGGCTCTGGCTACACCTTC. It encodes CASSQDKRGSGYTF.